The rows below give T cell receptor beta chains drawn from one sample of a study of cytomegalovirus exposure and HLA in healthy donors. Repertoires were generated with immunoSEQ multiplex PCR, while TCRdb's copy carries only in-frame clones and drops some. The sample's table shows some 150,000 clones. Sequenced: PBMCs. Receptors were obtained from a middle-aged man in good health and CMV-seronegative. Each CDR3 is given with its conserved first and last residue. A D gene is named only where the DNA matches it firmly.

j_gene	len	d_gene	v_gene	CDR3nt	CDR3aa
TRBJ2-2	17	TRBD1	TRBV4-2	TGTGCCAGCAGCCAAGAAACGACAGGGGGCAGTGGCGGGGAGCTGTTTTTT	CASSQETTGGSGGELFF
TRBJ2-7	15	TRBD2	TRBV2	TGTGCCAGCAGTCCGGGGAGGGGCGTTACCTACGAGCAGTACTTC	CASSPGRGVTYEQYF
TRBJ2-7	16	NA	TRBV28	TGTGCCAGCAGTCGGACGGGGGGGGACAGGGAAAACGAGCAGTACTTC	CASSRTGGDRENEQYF
TRBJ1-4	15	TRBD1	TRBV7-8	TGTGCCAGCAGCCCCCGGGACAGAACTAATGAAAAACTGTTTTTT	CASSPRDRTNEKLFF
TRBJ1-2	13	NA	TRBV7-2	TGTGCCAGCAGCCGAGGGACATCCTTGGGCTACACCTTC	CASSRGTSLGYTF
TRBJ1-5	15	NA	TRBV4-2	TGTGCCAGCAGCCAAGGTGGCAGCGCCTATCAGCCCCAGCATTTT	CASSQGGSAYQPQHF
TRBJ2-3	14	NA	TRBV29-1	TGCAGCGCTGACGGGGGGCCTAGCACAGATACGCAGTATTTT	CSADGGPSTDTQYF
TRBJ2-5	14	TRBD2	TRBV4-1	TGCGCCAGCAGCCTAGCGGGGGTCCAAGAGACCCAGTACTTC	CASSLAGVQETQYF
TRBJ1-3	17	NA	TRBV14	TGTGCCAGCAGCCAGCATAACAGGGCTTACTCTGGAAACACCATATATTTT	CASSQHNRAYSGNTIYF
TRBJ2-2	14	TRBD1	TRBV6-6	TGTGCCAGCAGTTACGGGACAGACCCCGGGGAGCTGTTTTTT	CASSYGTDPGELFF
TRBJ2-7	13	NA	TRBV10-3	TGTGCCATCATGGAGGGGCCAGGATACGAGCAGTACTTC	CAIMEGPGYEQYF
TRBJ2-3	16	TRBD1	TRBV4-1	TGCGCCAGCAGCGATCGACAGGGGGGGAGCACAGATACGCAGTATTTT	CASSDRQGGSTDTQYF
TRBJ1-1	15	TRBD1	TRBV7-6	TGTGCCAGCAGCTTAGGGCTAAGGGACAGTACCGAAGCTTTCTTT	CASSLGLRDSTEAFF
TRBJ1-5	13	NA	TRBV28	TGTGCCAGCAGTTTCGGGAGCAATCAGCCCCAGCATTTT	CASSFGSNQPQHF
TRBJ1-6	14	NA	TRBV6-6	TGTGCCAGCAACCTTAGGGTGCGGGATTCACCCCTCCACTTT	CASNLRVRDSPLHF
TRBJ2-5	15	TRBD2	TRBV5-1	TGCGCCAGCAGCTTCTCGGCGGGGGGGCAAGAGACCCAGTACTTC	CASSFSAGGQETQYF
TRBJ2-2	19	TRBD2	TRBV10-3	TGTGCCATCTGGGACCCAAGGATGGGGACTAGCGGGGACACCGGGGAGCTGTTTTTT	CAIWDPRMGTSGDTGELFF
TRBJ2-7	15	TRBD1	TRBV19	TGTGCCAGTAGTATCGCACAGGGGGAACCGTACGAGCAGTACTTC	CASSIAQGEPYEQYF
TRBJ1-1	14	TRBD1	TRBV7-2	TGTGCCAGCAGCTTAGAGGGGGCGAGGACTGAAGCTTTCTTT	CASSLEGARTEAFF
TRBJ1-6	13	NA	TRBV7-9	TGTGCCAGCAGCTTAGTGGGCGTCTCACCCCTCCACTTT	CASSLVGVSPLHF
TRBJ1-4	15	NA	TRBV27	TGTGCCAGCAGCTACCGACAGTTCCAAGGGGAAAAACTGTTTTTT	CASSYRQFQGEKLFF
TRBJ2-5	15	TRBD2	TRBV7-6	TGTGCCAGCAGCTTAGTTGGACTAGCGGGAGAGACCCAGTACTTC	CASSLVGLAGETQYF
TRBJ2-5	13	NA	TRBV5-4	TGTGCCAGCAGGGCGGGAACCAGAGAGACCCAGTACTTC	CASRAGTRETQYF
TRBJ1-1	13	NA	TRBV27	TGTGCCAGCAGGGGGCTTATGAACACTGAAGCTTTCTTT	CASRGLMNTEAFF
TRBJ2-2	12	NA	TRBV27	TGTGCCAGCAGTTTAGGTAGCGGGGAGCTGTTTTTT	CASSLGSGELFF
TRBJ2-7	11	NA	TRBV20-1	TGCAGTGCTTCCCCGTCCGACGAGCAGTACTTC	CSASPSDEQYF